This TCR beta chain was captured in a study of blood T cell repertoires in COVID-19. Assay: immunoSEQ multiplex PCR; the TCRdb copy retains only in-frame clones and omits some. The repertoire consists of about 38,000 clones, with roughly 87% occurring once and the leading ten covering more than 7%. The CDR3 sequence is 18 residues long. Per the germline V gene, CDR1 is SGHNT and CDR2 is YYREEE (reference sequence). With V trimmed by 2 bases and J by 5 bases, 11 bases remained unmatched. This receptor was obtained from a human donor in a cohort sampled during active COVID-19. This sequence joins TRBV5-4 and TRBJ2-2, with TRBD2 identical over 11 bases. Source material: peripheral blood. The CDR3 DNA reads TGTGCCAGCAGCTTTGGGATAGCGGGAGGGCCGCGGACCGGGGAGCTGTTTTTT. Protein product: CASSFGIAGGPRTGELFF.